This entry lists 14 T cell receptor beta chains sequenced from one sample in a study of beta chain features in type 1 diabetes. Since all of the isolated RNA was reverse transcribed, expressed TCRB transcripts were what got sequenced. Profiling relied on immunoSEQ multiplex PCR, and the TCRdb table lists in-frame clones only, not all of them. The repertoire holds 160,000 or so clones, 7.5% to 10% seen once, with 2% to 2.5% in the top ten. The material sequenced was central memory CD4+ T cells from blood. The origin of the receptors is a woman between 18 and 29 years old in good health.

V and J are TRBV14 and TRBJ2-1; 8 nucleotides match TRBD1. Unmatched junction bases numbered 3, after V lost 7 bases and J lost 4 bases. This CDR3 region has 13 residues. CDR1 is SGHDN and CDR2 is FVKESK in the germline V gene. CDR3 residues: CASNHRGYNEQFF. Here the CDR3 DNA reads TGTGCCAGCAACCACAGGGGGTACAATGAGCAGTTCTTC.

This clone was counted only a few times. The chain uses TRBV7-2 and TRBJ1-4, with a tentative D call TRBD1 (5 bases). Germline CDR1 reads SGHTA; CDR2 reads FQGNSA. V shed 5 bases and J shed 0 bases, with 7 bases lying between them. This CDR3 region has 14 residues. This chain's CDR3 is CASSLTATNEKLFF. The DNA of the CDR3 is TGTGCCAGCAGCCTGACAGCAACTAATGAAAAACTGTTTTTT.

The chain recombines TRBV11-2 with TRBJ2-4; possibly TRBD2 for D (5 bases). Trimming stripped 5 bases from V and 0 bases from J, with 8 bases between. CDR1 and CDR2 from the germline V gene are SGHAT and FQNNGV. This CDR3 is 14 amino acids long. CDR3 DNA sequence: TGTGCCAGCAGCGGGAGTTTAGCCAAAAACATTCAGTACTTC. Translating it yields CASSGSLAKNIQYF.

Here the CDR3 DNA reads TGTGCCAGCAGCGTAGTGTCTACCAACAATGAGCAGTTCTTC. Its protein is CASSVVSTNNEQFF. The rearrangement links TRBV9 to TRBJ2-1; unclear D gene. This CDR3 has 14 residues. From germline, CDR1 is SGDLS and CDR2 YYNGEE. V lost 0 bases and J 5 bases, leaving 9 bases between the germline ends.

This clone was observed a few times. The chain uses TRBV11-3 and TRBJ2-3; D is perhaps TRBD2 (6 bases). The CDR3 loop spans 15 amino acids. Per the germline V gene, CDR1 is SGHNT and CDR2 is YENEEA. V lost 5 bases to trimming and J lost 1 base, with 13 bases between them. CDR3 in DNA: TGTGCCAGCAGCCCCACGGGACTCCGCACAGATACGCAGTATTTT. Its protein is CASSPTGLRTDTQYF. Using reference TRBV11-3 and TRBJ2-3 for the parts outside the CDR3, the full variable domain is EAGVVQSPRYKIIEKKQPVAFWCNPISGHNTLYWYLQNLGQGPELLIRYENEEAVDDSQLPKDRFSAERLKGVDSTLKIQPAELGDSAVYLCASSPTGLRTDTQYFGPGTRLTVL.

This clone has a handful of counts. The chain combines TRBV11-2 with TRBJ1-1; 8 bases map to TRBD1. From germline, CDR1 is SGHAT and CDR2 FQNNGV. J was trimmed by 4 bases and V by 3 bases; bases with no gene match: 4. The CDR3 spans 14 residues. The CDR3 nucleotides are TGTGCCAGCAGCTTTGACAGGGGCGGCACTGAAGCTTTCTTT. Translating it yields CASSFDRGGTEAFF.

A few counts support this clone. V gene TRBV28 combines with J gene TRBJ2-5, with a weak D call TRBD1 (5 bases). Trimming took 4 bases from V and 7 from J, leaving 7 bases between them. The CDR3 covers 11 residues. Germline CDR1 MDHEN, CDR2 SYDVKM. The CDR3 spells CASSSRVTQYF. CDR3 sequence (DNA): TGTGCCAGCAGTTCCAGGGTGACCCAGTACTTC.

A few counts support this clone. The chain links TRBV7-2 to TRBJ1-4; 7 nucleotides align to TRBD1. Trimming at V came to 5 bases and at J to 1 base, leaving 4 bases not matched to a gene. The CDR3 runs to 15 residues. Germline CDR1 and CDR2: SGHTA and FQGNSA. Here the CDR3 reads CASSRRQGTNEKLFF. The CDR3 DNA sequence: TGTGCCAGCAGCCGAAGACAGGGAACTAATGAAAAACTGTTTTTT. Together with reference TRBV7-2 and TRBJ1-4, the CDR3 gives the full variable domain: GAGVSQSPSNKVTEKGKDVELRCDPISGHTALYWYRQSLGQGLEFLIYFQGNSAPDKSGLPSDRFSAERTGGSVSTLTIQRTQQEDSAVYLCASSRRQGTNEKLFFGSGTQLSVL.

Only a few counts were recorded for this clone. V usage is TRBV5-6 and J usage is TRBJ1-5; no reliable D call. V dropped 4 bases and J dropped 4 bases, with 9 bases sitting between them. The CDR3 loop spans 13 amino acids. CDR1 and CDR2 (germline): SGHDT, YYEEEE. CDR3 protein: CASSRERNQPQHF. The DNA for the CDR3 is TGTGCCAGCAGCCGAGAGAGGAATCAGCCCCAGCATTTT.

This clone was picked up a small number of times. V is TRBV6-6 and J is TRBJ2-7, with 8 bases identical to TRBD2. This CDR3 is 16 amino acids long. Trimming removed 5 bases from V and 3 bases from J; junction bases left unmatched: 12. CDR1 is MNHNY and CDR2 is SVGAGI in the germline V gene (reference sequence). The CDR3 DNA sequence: TGTGCCAGCAGTCCCCCCAGCGGGGGAAGGGACTACGAGCAGTACTTC. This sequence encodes CASSPPSGGRDYEQYF.

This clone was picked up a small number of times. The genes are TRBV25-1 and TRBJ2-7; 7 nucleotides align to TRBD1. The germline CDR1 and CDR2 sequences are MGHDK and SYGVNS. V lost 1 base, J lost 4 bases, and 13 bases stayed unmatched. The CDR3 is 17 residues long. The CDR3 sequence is CASSESLKRGLAYEQYF. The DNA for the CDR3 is TGTGCCAGCAGTGAATCTTTAAAAAGGGGGCTGGCGTACGAGCAGTACTTC.

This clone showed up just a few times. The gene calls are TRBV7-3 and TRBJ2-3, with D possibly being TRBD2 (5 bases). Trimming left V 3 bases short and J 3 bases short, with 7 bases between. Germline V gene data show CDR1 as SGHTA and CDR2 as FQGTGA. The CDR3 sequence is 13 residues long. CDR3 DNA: TGTGCCAGCAGCTTCAGCGGAACAGATACGCAGTATTTT. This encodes CASSFSGTDTQYF.

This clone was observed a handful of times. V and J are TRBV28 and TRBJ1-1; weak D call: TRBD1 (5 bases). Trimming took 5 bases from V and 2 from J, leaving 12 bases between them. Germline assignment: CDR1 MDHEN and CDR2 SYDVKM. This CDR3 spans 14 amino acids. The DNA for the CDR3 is TGTGCCAGCAGTCGGGGGGGATATAACACTGAAGCTTTCTTT. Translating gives CASSRGGYNTEAFF.

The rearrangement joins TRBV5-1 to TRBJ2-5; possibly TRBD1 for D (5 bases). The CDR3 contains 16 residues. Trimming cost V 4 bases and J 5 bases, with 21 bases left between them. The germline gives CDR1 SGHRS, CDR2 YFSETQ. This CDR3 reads CASSTTVSGSGETQYF. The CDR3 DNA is TGCGCCAGCAGCACCACAGTCTCGGGCTCAGGGGAGACCCAGTACTTC.